One sample yielded the 8 T cell receptor beta chains listed below, sequenced in a study of cytomegalovirus exposure and HLA in healthy donors. PCR employed 60 Vbeta and 13 Jbeta primers. Measured with immunoSEQ multiplex PCR; TCRdb has only the in-frame clones, and not every one. The sample yields 100,000 to 150,000 clones, less than 85% seen once. Sequenced sample: PBMCs. The receptors were sampled from a man aged 18 to 29 in good health and CMV-seropositive.

The chain combines TRBV30 with TRBJ1-3; D remains ambiguous. V shed 0 bases and J shed 0 bases, with 6 bases lying between them. CDR1 is GTSNPN, CDR2 SVGIG, per germline (reference sequence). This CDR3 spans 14 amino acids. This chain's CDR3 is CAWSVRGSGNTIYF. In nucleotides, the CDR3 is TGTGCCTGGAGTGTACGGGGCTCTGGAAACACCATATATTTT. The full variable domain, completed using reference TRBV30 and TRBJ1-3, is SQTIHQWPATLVQPVGSPLSLECTVEGTSNPNLYWYRQAAGRGLQLLFYSVGIGQISSEVPQNLSASRPQDRQFILSSKKLLLSDSGFYLCAWSVRGSGNTIYFGEGSWLTVV.

CDR3 amino acids: CASSLFLAGALGNTGELFF. DNA for the CDR3: TGTGCCAGCAGCTTATTCCTAGCGGGGGCCTTAGGAAACACCGGGGAGCTGTTTTTT. The rearrangement links TRBV7-6 to TRBJ2-2; 10 bases are shared with TRBD2. Germline V lookup: CDR1 SGHVS, CDR2 FNYEAQ. The V and J ends lost 2 bases and 2 bases, in that order; junction bases with no gene match: 11. CDR3 size: 19 residues.

The chain is built from TRBV27 and TRBJ2-7; the D gene is possibly TRBD2 (5 bases). Between the trimmed V and J ends, which lost 7 bases and 2 bases, there was a span of 15 bases. The CDR3 loop spans 14 amino acids. Germline V gene sequence: CDR1 MNHEY, CDR2 SMNVEV (reference sequence). CDR3: CASTPRMGAYEQYF. The CDR3 region has the DNA TGTGCCAGCACACCCCGTATGGGAGCCTACGAGCAGTACTTC.

The V and J genes are TRBV5-4 and TRBJ2-5; tentatively, D is TRBD2 (6 bases). The CDR3 is 15 residues long. The germline V gene has CDR1 SGHNT and CDR2 YYREEE (reference sequence). V was pared by 0 bases and J by 2 bases, with 11 bases between. The CDR3 nucleotides are TGTGCCAGCAGCTTGGTTGGCGGGGTTCAAGAGACCCAGTACTTC. Its translation is CASSLVGGVQETQYF.

This chain joins TRBV14 and TRBJ1-3, with D possibly matching TRBD1 (6 bases). Trimming took off 4 bases at V and 3 bases at J, with 16 bases between the two ends. CDR1 SGHDN and CDR2 FVKESK come from the germline V gene. The CDR3 spans 16 residues. The CDR3 DNA reads TGTGCCAGCAGCCCCCGGGGGGGGGCAGATGGAAACACCATATATTTT. This translates into CASSPRGGADGNTIYF.

The V call is TRBV15, the J call TRBJ2-5; D may be TRBD2 (5 bases). Germline values: CDR1 LNHNV, CDR2 YYDKDF (reference sequence). The CDR3 has 14 residues. Trimming removed 2 bases from V and 3 bases from J, with 10 bases in between. The CDR3 spells CATSRFGREETQYF. The DNA for the CDR3 is TGTGCCACCAGCAGATTCGGGCGGGAAGAGACCCAGTACTTC. Full variable domain (outside the CDR3, taken from reference TRBV15 and TRBJ2-5): DAMVIQNPRYQVTQFGKPVTLSCSQTLNHNVMYWYQQKSSQAPKLLFHYYDKDFNNEADTPDNFQSRRPNTSFCFLDIRSPGLGDTAMYLCATSRFGREETQYFGPGTRLLVL.

This clone was counted a single time. This rearrangement joins TRBV5-1 to TRBJ2-5, with D perhaps matching TRBD2 (5 bases). With the DNA end fitting TRBJ2-7 better, the J assignment may be wrong. CDR1 and CDR2 (germline): SGHRS, YFSETQ. This CDR3 has 15 amino acids. The CDR3 region is CASSAGRGLAYEQYF. The CDR3 nucleotides are TGCGCCAGCAGCGCGGGTCGAGGATTAGCCTACGAGCAGTACTTC.

This chain joins TRBV6-5 and TRBJ1-4; perhaps TRBD1 as D (5 bases). The CDR3 contains 15 residues. Trimming cost V 4 bases and J 4 bases, with 13 bases left between them. Germline lookup yields CDR1 MNHEY and CDR2 SVGAGI. CDR3 in amino acids: CASSSSGGLNEKLFF. CDR3 DNA: TGTGCCAGCAGTTCCTCGGGGGGTCTTAATGAAAAACTGTTTTTT.